A selection of T cell receptor beta chains follows, all from one sample in a study of technical replicates of blood from a handful of donors. TCRdb keeps only in-frame clones here, not all; method: immunoSEQ multiplex PCR. Of about 80,000 clones listed, about 92% are singletons. Sequenced: T cells isolated from PBMCs. These TCRs come from a human donor in good health. The CDR3 runs from the conserved cysteine through the conserved F or W. D genes are given only for firm matches. Expanded clones are given a class, and other clones once, few, many or no size at all.

V	D	size	J	DNA	CDR3
TRBV6-4	TRBD1	NA	TRBJ1-2	TGTGCCAGCAGTGACTCCGACAGGGGCACTGGCTACACCTTC	CASSDSDRGTGYTF
TRBV9	TRBD1	NA	TRBJ2-5	TGTGCCAGCAGCGAACAGGGGCGTGAGACCCAGTACTTC	CASSEQGRETQYF
TRBV29-1	NA	NA	TRBJ1-2	TGCAGCGTTGAGGACGGAGGGTATGGCTACACCTTC	CSVEDGGYGYTF
TRBV4-2	NA	NA	TRBJ1-1	TGTGCCAGCAGGAAGGGAGGAAATTTGAACACTGAAGCTTTCTTT	CASRKGGNLNTEAFF
TRBV6-1	TRBD2	NA	TRBJ2-2	TGTGCCAGCAAACTAGCGGGAGATCACGGGGAGCTGTTTTTT	CASKLAGDHGELFF
TRBV11-2	NA	NA	TRBJ2-3	TGTGCCAGCAGCTTACCAGCGGAGGGACGCCAGTATTTT	CASSLPAEGRQYF
TRBV29-1	NA	NA	TRBJ2-5	TGCAGCGTTGCGGGGGAGGTACAAGAGACCCAGTACTTC	CSVAGEVQETQYF
TRBV5-6	NA	NA	TRBJ2-5	TGTGCCAGCAGCTTTAGACAGGGACTCAGAGAGACCCAGTACTTC	CASSFRQGLRETQYF
TRBV9	NA	NA	TRBJ2-7	TGTGCCAGCAGCGTAGCGGGGATCGGCTACGAGCAGTACTTC	CASSVAGIGYEQYF
TRBV5-6	TRBD1	NA	TRBJ2-7	TGTGCCAGCAGTTCACGTAGGGGGCTCTTATACGAGCAGTACTTC	CASSSRRGLLYEQYF
TRBV27	NA	NA	TRBJ1-5	TGTGCCAGCAGTTTAGGCATCACAAGCAATCAGCCCCAGCATTTT	CASSLGITSNQPQHF
TRBV11-2	TRBD1	once	TRBJ1-2	TGTGCCAGCAGCGACCCTGAGACAGGGGAGGGGTATGGCTACACCTTC	CASSDPETGEGYGYTF
TRBV25-1	NA	NA	TRBJ2-7	TGTGCCAGCAGTGATGCGGGGACAGCCTACGAGCAGTACTTC	CASSDAGTAYEQYF
TRBV2	TRBD1	NA	TRBJ2-5	TGTGCCAGCAGCACCCAGGGGGTCAAAGAGACCCAGTACTTC	CASSTQGVKETQYF
TRBV11-3	TRBD2	once	TRBJ2-7	TGTGCCAGCACCTTTACTGGACTAGCTATACACGAGCAGTACTTC	CASTFTGLAIHEQYF
TRBV5-1	NA	NA	TRBJ2-5	TGCGCCAGCAGCTTACAGGAGGGGGAGACCCAGTACTTC	CASSLQEGETQYF